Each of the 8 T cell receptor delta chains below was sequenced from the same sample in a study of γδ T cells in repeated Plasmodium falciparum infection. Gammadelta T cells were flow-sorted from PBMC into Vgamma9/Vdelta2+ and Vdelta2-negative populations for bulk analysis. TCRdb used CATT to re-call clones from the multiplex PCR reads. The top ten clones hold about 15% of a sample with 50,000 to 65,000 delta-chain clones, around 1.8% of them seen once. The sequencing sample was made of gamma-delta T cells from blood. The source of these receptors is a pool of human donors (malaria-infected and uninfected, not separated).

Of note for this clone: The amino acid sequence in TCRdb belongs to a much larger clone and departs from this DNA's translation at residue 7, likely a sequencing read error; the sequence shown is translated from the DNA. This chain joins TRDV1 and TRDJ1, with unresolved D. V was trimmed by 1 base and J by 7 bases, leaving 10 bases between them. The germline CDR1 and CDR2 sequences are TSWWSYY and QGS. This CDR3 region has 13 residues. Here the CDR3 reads CALGEHRGLKLIF. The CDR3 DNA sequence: TGTGCTCTTGGGGAACACCGGGGCCTTAAACTCATCTTT.

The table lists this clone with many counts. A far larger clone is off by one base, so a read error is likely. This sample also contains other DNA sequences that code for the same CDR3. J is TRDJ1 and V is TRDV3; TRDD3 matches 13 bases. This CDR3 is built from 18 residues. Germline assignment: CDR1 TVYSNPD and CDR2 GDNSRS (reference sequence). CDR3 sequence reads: CAFCSTGGYAYGACGLIF. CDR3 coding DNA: TGTGCCTTTTGCTCTACTGGGGGATACGCCTACGGGGCGTGCGGACTCATCTTC.

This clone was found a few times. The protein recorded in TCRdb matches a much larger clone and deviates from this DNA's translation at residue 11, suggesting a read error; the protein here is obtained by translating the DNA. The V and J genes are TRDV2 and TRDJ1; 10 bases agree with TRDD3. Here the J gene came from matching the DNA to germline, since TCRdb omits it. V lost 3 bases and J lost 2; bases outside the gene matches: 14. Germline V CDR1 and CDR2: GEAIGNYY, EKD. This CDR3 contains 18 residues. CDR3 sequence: CACDHWGLGDAWTDKLIF. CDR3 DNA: TGTGCCTGTGACCACTGGGGACTGGGGGATGCGTGGACCGATAAACTCATCTTT.

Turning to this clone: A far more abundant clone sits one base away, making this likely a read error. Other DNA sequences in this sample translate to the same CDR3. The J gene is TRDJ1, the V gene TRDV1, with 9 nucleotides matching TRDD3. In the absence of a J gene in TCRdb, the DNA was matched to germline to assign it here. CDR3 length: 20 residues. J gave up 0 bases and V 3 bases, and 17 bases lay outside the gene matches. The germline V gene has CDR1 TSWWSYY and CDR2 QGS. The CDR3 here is CALGEARRLGDPWYTDKLIF. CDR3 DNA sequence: TGTGCTCTTGGGGAGGCTAGAAGGCTGGGGGATCCTTGGTACACCGATAAACTCATCTTT.

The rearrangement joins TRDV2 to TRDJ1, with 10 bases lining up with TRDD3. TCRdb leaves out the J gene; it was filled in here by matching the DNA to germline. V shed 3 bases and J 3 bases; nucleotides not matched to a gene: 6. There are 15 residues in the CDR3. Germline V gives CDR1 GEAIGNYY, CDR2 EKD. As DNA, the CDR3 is TGTGCCTGTGACCGTTTACTGGGGGATTCCGATAAACTCATCTTT. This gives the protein CACDRLLGDSDKLIF.

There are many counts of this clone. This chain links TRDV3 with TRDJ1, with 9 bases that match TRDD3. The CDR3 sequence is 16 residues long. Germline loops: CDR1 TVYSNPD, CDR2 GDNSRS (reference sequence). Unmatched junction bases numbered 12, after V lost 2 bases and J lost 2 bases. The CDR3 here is CAFVGGIPGGTDKLIF. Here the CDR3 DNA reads TGTGCCTTTGTCGGGGGGATACCTGGAGGGACCGATAAACTCATCTTT.

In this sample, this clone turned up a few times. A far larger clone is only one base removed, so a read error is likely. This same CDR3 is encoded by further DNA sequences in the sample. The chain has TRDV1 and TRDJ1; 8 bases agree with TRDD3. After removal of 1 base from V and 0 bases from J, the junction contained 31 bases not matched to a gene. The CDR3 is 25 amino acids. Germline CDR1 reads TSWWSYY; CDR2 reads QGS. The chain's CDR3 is CALGEPHRLPVRTGGYAGYTDKLIF. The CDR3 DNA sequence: TGTGCTCTTGGGGAACCCCACAGGCTTCCTGTACGTACTGGGGGGTACGCCGGGTACACCGATAAACTCATCTTT.

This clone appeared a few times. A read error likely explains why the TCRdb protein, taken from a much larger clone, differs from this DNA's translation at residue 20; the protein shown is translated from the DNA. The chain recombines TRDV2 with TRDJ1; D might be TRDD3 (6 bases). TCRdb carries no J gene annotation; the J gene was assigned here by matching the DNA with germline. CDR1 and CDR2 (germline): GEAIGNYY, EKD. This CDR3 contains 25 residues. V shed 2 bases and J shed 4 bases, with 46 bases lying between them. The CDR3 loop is CACDKACVLPRYWASPLWGIDKLIF. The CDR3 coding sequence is TGTGCCTGTGACAAGGCCTGTGTTCTCCCGAGGTACTGGGCCTCGCCCCTATGGGGCATCGATAAACTCATCTTT.